Sequencing of this TCR beta chain was carried out in a study of blood T cell repertoires in COVID-19. In the source study's methods: It was from reference gene primer amplification that nucleated cell counts were estimated. The assay was immunoSEQ multiplex PCR, and TCRdb's table has in-frame clones only and misses some. Clone size and the V and J calls come from that table; the DNA yielded D and trimming. The table records around 250,000 clones, about 82% of them present only once. Ages ranged from about 18 to 100 years, with residence in about two dozen US areas. Grouping used clinical history reported by participants in a survey and questionnaire. This CDR3 spans 16 amino acids. V was pared by 3 bases and J by 4 bases, with 17 bases between. Looked up from germline, CDR1 is SGDLS and CDR2 is YYNGEE.

The genes are TRBV9 and TRBJ1-3; D might be TRBD1 (5 bases). Source material: PBMCs or T cells enriched from blood (not recorded which). The receptor comes from a woman in her fifties or sixties with acute COVID-19. DNA of the CDR3: TGTGCCAGCAGCGATGGGGGGATGCTGGCGGGAAACACCATATATTTT. It encodes CASSDGGMLAGNTIYF. Combining the CDR3 with reference TRBV9 and TRBJ1-3 gives the whole variable domain DSGVTQTPKHLITATGQRVTLRCSPRSGDLSVYWYQQSLDQGLQFLIQYYNGEERAKGNILERFSAQQFPDLHSELNLSSLELGDSALYFCASSDGGMLAGNTIYFGEGSWLTVV.